The 9 T cell receptor beta chains given below trace back to one sample, sequenced in a study of regulatory T cells in long-lasting Graves disease. Time point of the sample: newly diagnosed GD, antithyroid drugs for less than 3 months. Preparation of the TCR library used RNA extracted from PBMCs. Through Arm-PCR of CDR3 regions and iRepertoire HTBI primers, TCR beta libraries were built. TCRdb independently ran MiXCR on the multiplex PCR reads; one entry per CDR3 protein. This table has around 450,000 distinct CDR3 sequences, around 15% appearing once. This sample was shared with a second study, whose subject was T cells in Graves' hyperthyroidism and ophthalmopathy.

The specimen comprised peripheral blood mononuclear cells (PBMCs), sampled at new diagnosis, from a patient treated with antithyroid drugs. Every receptor here comes from a man aged 40-49 years with Graves disease.

This clonotype occurred many times. This rearrangement joins TRBV28 to TRBJ2-1, with TRBD2 matching 11 bases. V was clipped by 6 bases and J by 1 base; unmatched bases: 11. From germline, CDR1 is MDHEN and CDR2 SYDVKM. This CDR3 is built from 18 residues. CDR3: CASSLGLAGGGSYNEQFF. The CDR3 DNA is TGTGCCAGCAGCTTGGGGCTAGCGGGAGGTGGGTCCTACAATGAGCAGTTCTTC.

This clonotype was seen ten or more times. The chain employs TRBV12-3 or TRBV12-4 and TRBJ2-6, with a tentative D call TRBD1 (5 bases). CDR3 length: 18 amino acids. V lost 2 bases and J lost 4, with 18 bases in between. The CDR3 loop reads CASSLWGRIYPGANVLTF. The DNA of the CDR3 is TGTGCCAGCAGTTTATGGGGCAGGATTTACCCCGGGGCCAACGTCCTGACTTTC.

This clonotype occurred many times. J is TRBJ2-7 and V is TRBV27; 7 bases are a match to TRBD1. Trimming at V came to 5 bases and at J to 4 bases, leaving 5 bases not matched to a gene. This CDR3 has 13 residues. Germline loops: CDR1 MNHEY, CDR2 SMNVEV (reference sequence). In DNA, the CDR3 is TGTGCCAGCAGTAAGGGACAGACTTACGAGCAGTACTTC. This encodes CASSKGQTYEQYF.

This clonotype was detected many times. This chain links TRBV6-1 with TRBJ2-1; D uncertain. The J call may be in error: the DNA end matches TRBJ2-5 better. Germline V gives CDR1 MNHNS, CDR2 SASEGT. This CDR3 is 14 amino acids long. CDR3 coding DNA: TGTGCCAGCAGTGAAGCTTGGCAGGTTGAGACCCAGTACTTC. This gives the protein CASSEAWQVETQYF.

The genes are TRBV7-3 and TRBJ1-2; a possible D gene is TRBD1 (5 bases). Trimming removed 6 bases at V and 5 bases at J, with 10 bases between. CDR3 length equals 12 residues. Germline assignment: CDR1 SGHTA and CDR2 FQGTGA. CDR3 DNA sequence: TGTGCCAGCAGTTACGACAGATATGGCTACACCTTC. Translated, it gives CASSYDRYGYTF.

In its sample, this clonotype was seen many times. The chain combines TRBV28 with TRBJ1-1; D unclear. The CDR3 covers 12 residues. Germline V CDR1 and CDR2: MDHEN, SYDVKM. V shed 0 bases and J shed 4 bases, with 3 bases lying between them. CDR3 nucleotides: TGTGCCAGCAGTTTATGGTCCACTGAAGCTTTCTTT. Translating it yields CASSLWSTEAFF.

The table lists this clonotype with many counts. The chain employs TRBV28 and TRBJ1-2; D is unresolved. In germline, CDR1 is MDHEN, CDR2 SYDVKM. This CDR3 is built from 11 residues. Trimming left V 6 bases short and J 4 bases short, with 6 bases between. The CDR3 loop is CASSLSYGYTF. CDR3 sequence (DNA): TGTGCCAGCAGCCTCAGCTATGGCTACACCTTC.

This clonotype appeared many times. V is TRBV12-3 or TRBV12-4 and J is TRBJ1-1, with D tentatively TRBD1 (5 bases). Trimming removed 4 bases from V and 3 bases from J, with 12 bases in between. CDR3 length equals 14 residues. The CDR3 bases are TGTGCCAGCAGTTCCCCGAGACAGTACACTGAAGCTTTCTTT. Its protein is CASSSPRQYTEAFF.

This clonotype was detected a few times. The chain couples TRBV9 to TRBJ2-7; 7 bases match TRBD2. Germline V CDR1 and CDR2: SGDLS, YYNGEE. This CDR3 is built from 15 residues. V was pared by 0 bases and J by 2 bases, with 5 bases of the junction left unmatched. The DNA for the CDR3 is TGTGCCAGCAGCGTAGGGCAGGGAGGGACCTACGAGCAGTACTTC. This sequence encodes CASSVGQGGTYEQYF.